This T cell receptor beta chain is drawn from a study of breast tumors, draining lymph nodes, adjacent tissues. Whole-study results and caveats: Luminal-like breast cancer showed significantly higher tumor–nontumor repertoire similarity than basal-like. That most tumor T cells come from lymph nodes remained unproven. Tumor TCR diversity was below lymph nodes but above nontumor tissue. The data were judged consistent with most tumor T cells coming from lymph node and expanding in tumor.

This clonotype occurred many times. Antigen: not known. TCRdb processed the multiplex PCR reads anew with MiXCR; each CDR3 protein has one entry. The sample carries roughly 80,000 distinct CDR3 sequences, under 25% recorded once. Breast cancer patients provided tissue from their axillary draining lymph nodes. Germline V lookup: CDR1 SNHLY, CDR2 FYNNEI. V gave up 2 bases and J gave up 14 bases; unmatched junction bases: 10. The CDR3 length is 14 residues. Source material: axillary lymph node tissue. The chain links TRBV2 to TRBJ1-4; 8 nucleotides line up with TRBD1. The receptor comes from a female donor with breast cancer. Some clones in this sample may be carry-over from other donors' samples. The CDR3, as DNA: TGTGCCAGCAGTGAATTAGGACAGGGAGCTTTCCTGTTTTTT. Translation: CASSELGQGAFLFF. Drawing the rest from reference TRBV2 and TRBJ1-4, the complete variable domain is EPEVTQTPSHQVTQMGQEVILRCVPISNHLYFYWYRQILGQKVEFLVSFYNNEISEKSEIFDDQFSVERPDGSNFTLKIRSTKLEDSAMYFCASSELGQGAFLFFGSGTQLSVL.